The 17 T cell receptor beta chains below come from one sample, sequenced in a study. TCRdb itself ran the 5' RACE reads through MiXCR, one entry per CDR3 protein. In the table there are approximately 50,000 distinct CDR3 sequences, 20% to 25% of which are singletons. Cells sorted as Tregs were CD4+, CD25+ and CD127-/low. The sequencing input was tumor-infiltrating Tregs sorted from the breast tumor. Source of these receptors: a female donor with breast cancer.

The CDR3 reads CASSEFRVGTEAFF. For the CDR3, the DNA is TGTGCCAGCAGTGAATTTAGGGTGGGCACTGAAGCTTTCTTT. This chain connects TRBV2 to TRBJ1-1; D is unclear. V lost 2 bases and J lost 4, with 11 bases in between. The CDR3 has 14 amino acids. Germline CDR1 is SNHLY and CDR2 is FYNNEI.

This clonotype was observed once. The V and J genes are TRBV5-6 and TRBJ2-7; D may be TRBD1 (7 bases). The CDR3 spans 15 residues. CDR1 SGHDT and CDR2 YYEEEE come from the germline V gene. V lost 0 bases and J 0 bases, leaving 10 bases between the germline ends. CDR3 bases: TGTGCCAGCAGCTTGGGGCAGGGGGGCTCCTACGAGCAGTACTTC. Protein: CASSLGQGGSYEQYF.

This clonotype occurred many times. J is TRBJ1-1 and V is TRBV6-5; no clear D gene. Germline V gene lookup returns CDR1 MNHEY and CDR2 SVGAGI. V lost 2 bases, J lost 2 bases, and 6 bases lay in between. CDR3 length: 13 amino acids. The CDR3: CASSYGSNTEAFF. The CDR3 coding sequence is TGTGCCAGCAGTTACGGCAGTAACACTGAAGCTTTCTTT.

This clonotype was picked up one time. This may arise from a read error, as a much more abundant clone is one base away. This chain joins TRBV5-6 and TRBJ2-7; TRBD1 is a possible D gene (5 bases). Trimming left V 0 bases short and J 4 bases short, with 14 bases between. Germline CDR1 is SGHDT and CDR2 is YYEEEE. This CDR3 region has 15 residues. The CDR3 spells CASSLAPDKGYEQYF. Written as DNA, the CDR3 is TGTGCCAGCAGCTTGGCTCCGGACAAGGGGTACGAGCAGTACTTC.

The chain has TRBV5-1 and TRBJ1-1; D ambiguous. The V end lost 0 bases, the J end lost 4 bases, and 22 bases lay between the germline ends. Per the germline V gene, CDR1 is SGHRS and CDR2 is YFSETQ. CDR3 length equals 18 residues. The DNA of the CDR3 is TGCGCCAGCAGCTTGGATACAGCAGGCAAGGTCATCAGCACTGAAGCTTTCTTT. It codes for CASSLDTAGKVISTEAFF. The full variable domain, its missing parts supplied by reference TRBV5-1 and TRBJ1-1, is KAGVTQTPRYLIKTRGQQVTLSCSPISGHRSVSWYQQTPGQGLQFLFEYFSETQRNKGNFPGRFSGRQFSNSRSEMNVSTLELGDSALYLCASSLDTAGKVISTEAFFGQGTRLTVV.

A note on this clonotype: At one end the junction does not follow the germline gene, possibly because of a read error. The CDR3 spells CASASRGPSSTDTQYF. The CDR3 DNA is TGTGCCAGCGCAAGTAGGGGCCCTTCCAGCACAGATACGCAGTACTTT. V gene TRBV7-9 combines with J gene TRBJ2-3, with D maybe TRBD1 (5 bases). Germline-derived CDR1 and CDR2 are SEHNR and FQNEAQ (reference sequence). The CDR3 is 16 residues long.

As regards this clonotype: This CDR3 is missing its conserved last phenylalanine or tryptophan, likely due to a read error. CDR3 loop: CASTFLQNTGELFS. The CDR3 DNA is TGTGCCAGCACCTTCCTCCAAAACACCGGGGAGCTGTTTTCT. V is TRBV7-9 and J is TRBJ2-2, with unresolved D. The CDR3 consists of 14 residues. Germline CDR1 SEHNR, CDR2 FQNEAQ (reference sequence). The V and J ends lost 7 bases and 2 bases respectively, with 11 bases between them.

This chain joins TRBV5-4 and TRBJ2-5, with 10 bases fitting TRBD2. The length of the CDR3 is 16 residues. V dropped 3 bases and J dropped 2; count of bases not matched to a gene: 7. Germline lookup yields CDR1 SGHNT and CDR2 YYREEE (reference sequence). This CDR3 is CASSSHGSGRQETQYF. CDR3 coding DNA: TGTGCCAGCAGCTCCCACGGTAGCGGGAGGCAAGAGACCCAGTACTTC.

The rearrangement joins TRBV2 to TRBJ1-5; TRBD1 is a possible D gene (5 bases). Deletions cut 2 bases from V and 5 bases from J, with 7 bases between. From germline, CDR1 is SNHLY and CDR2 FYNNEI. The CDR3 runs to 13 residues. The DNA for the CDR3 is TGTGCCAGCAGTGAACAGGGAGATCAGCCCCAGCATTTT. Residues: CASSEQGDQPQHF. Variable domain in full (rest from reference TRBV2 and TRBJ1-5): EPEVTQTPSHQVTQMGQEVILRCVPISNHLYFYWYRQILGQKVEFLVSFYNNEISEKSEIFDDQFSVERPDGSNFTLKIRSTKLEDSAMYFCASSEQGDQPQHFGDGTRLSIL.

The gene calls are TRBV7-9 and TRBJ2-4, with 10 bases identical to TRBD2. This CDR3 has 16 amino acids. The V segment lost 5 bases and the J segment 5 bases; nucleotides outside the gene matches: 9. CDR1 SEHNR and CDR2 FQNEAQ come from the germline V gene (reference sequence). DNA of the CDR3: TGTGCCAGCAGCCCCATAGCGGGAGGCCCTCAAAACATTCAGTACTTC. It translates to CASSPIAGGPQNIQYF.

This clonotype was counted between two and nine times. The genes are TRBV20-1 and TRBJ2-1, with 10 bases lining up with TRBD2. The CDR3 is 13 amino acids. CDR1 and CDR2 (germline): DFQATT, SNEGSKA (reference sequence). V lost 7 bases, J lost 3 bases, and 3 bases stayed unmatched. CDR3 amino acids: CSGGLADYNEQFF. In DNA form, the CDR3 reads TGCAGTGGAGGACTAGCGGACTACAATGAGCAGTTCTTC.

The sample holds many counts of this clonotype. CDR3 amino acids: CASSAAPTGDEQFF. The CDR3 nucleotides are TGTGCCAGCAGTGCTGCCCCGACGGGCGATGAGCAGTTCTTC. The chain has TRBV6-1 and TRBJ2-1; D uncertain. The CDR3 loop spans 14 amino acids. Germline CDR1 is MNHNS and CDR2 is SASEGT. Deletions cut 4 bases from V and 8 bases from J, with 15 bases between.

This clonotype occurred many times. The genes are TRBV7-2 and TRBJ2-5, with D tentatively TRBD2 (6 bases). Germline CDR1 and CDR2: SGHTA and FQGNSA. The CDR3 runs to 14 residues. V lost 5 bases and J 4 bases, leaving 14 bases between the germline ends. The chain's CDR3 is CASSPGLALETQYF. The CDR3 DNA reads TGTGCCAGCAGCCCCGGCCTAGCGTTAGAGACCCAGTACTTC.

This clonotype was observed a handful of times. The chain carries TRBV3-1 and TRBJ2-5; possibly TRBD1 for D (6 bases). With 1 base removed from V and 2 bases from J, the gap between germline ends came to 14 bases. The CDR3 runs to 16 residues. Germline loops: CDR1 LGHDT, CDR2 YNNKEL (reference sequence). Here the CDR3 DNA reads TGTGCCAGCAGCCAAGTTCCGTTGGGGGCACAAGAGACCCAGTACTTC. Protein: CASSQVPLGAQETQYF.

V and J are TRBV20-1 and TRBJ1-1, with unresolved D. This CDR3 has 16 residues. Per the germline V gene, CDR1 is DFQATT and CDR2 is SNEGSKA (reference sequence). V lost 4 bases, J lost 0 bases, and 18 bases lay in between. The CDR3 nucleotides are TGCAGTGCTACCCCAGGTCAACAAAACATGAACACTGAAGCTTTCTTT. It specifies CSATPGQQNMNTEAFF.

The chain recombines TRBV28 with TRBJ1-6; TRBD1 might be the D (6 bases). There are 16 residues in the CDR3. Germline V gene data show CDR1 as MDHEN and CDR2 as SYDVKM. Trimming shortened V by 6 bases and J by 5 bases, and 17 bases separated the two germline ends. The CDR3 loop reads CASRDNRAGDNSPLHF. CDR3 nucleotides: TGTGCCAGCAGGGACAACAGGGCTGGAGATAATTCACCCCTCCACTTT.

The rearrangement joins TRBV5-1 to TRBJ2-7; D is ambiguous. The CDR3 is 14 amino acids. V was shortened by 0 bases and J by 3 bases, with 10 bases between the two germline ends. Germline V gene lookup returns CDR1 SGHRS and CDR2 YFSETQ. Written as DNA, the CDR3 is TGCGCCAGCAGCTTGGAAGGGTTGGACTACGAGCAGTACTTC. Translation: CASSLEGLDYEQYF.